These 21 T cell receptor beta chains originate from one sample sequenced in a study of CD8+ T cells in alopecia areata. Extracted RNA was reverse transcribed into cDNA, the sequencing template. The table came from immunoSEQ multiplex PCR; TCRdb's copy has only in-frame clones and leaves some out. The sample has about 110,000 clones, under 60% seen once. The sample was NKG2D-low CD8+ T cells sorted from blood. The receptor source for this set is a human donor with alopecia areata.

J is TRBJ2-2 and V is TRBV27; D call uncertain. CDR1 is MNHEY and CDR2 is SMNVEV in the germline V gene (reference sequence). The ends were cut back, 8 bases at V and 4 bases at J, with 11 bases in the middle. CDR3 size: 13 residues. CDR3 amino acids: CASYEGSTGELFF. CDR3 sequence (DNA): TGTGCCAGCTATGAAGGGTCCACCGGGGAGCTGTTTTTT.

The chain links TRBV6-5 to TRBJ2-2; D is uncertain. This CDR3 has 16 residues. Germline V lookup: CDR1 MNHEY, CDR2 SVGAGI. The ends were cut back, 0 bases at V and 6 bases at J, with 14 bases in the middle. Here the CDR3 reads CASSYSISDGAGELFF. CDR3 in DNA: TGTGCCAGCAGTTACTCGATTTCCGACGGCGCCGGGGAGCTGTTTTTT.

The chain carries TRBV28 and TRBJ2-3, with no clear D. Deletions cut 6 bases from V and 8 bases from J, with 15 bases between. Germline V lookup: CDR1 MDHEN, CDR2 SYDVKM. This CDR3 has 13 residues. The CDR3: CASSPSRVGTQYF. For the CDR3, the DNA is TGTGCCAGCAGCCCTTCTCGGGTCGGTACGCAGTATTTT.

This rearrangement joins TRBV5-1 to TRBJ2-7; D is undetermined. From germline, CDR1 is SGHRS and CDR2 YFSETQ. V lost 3 bases, J lost 6 bases, and 7 bases lay in between. There are 11 residues in the CDR3. The CDR3 loop is CASSYQTEQYF. The CDR3 DNA follows: TGCGCCAGCAGCTACCAGACCGAGCAGTACTTC. The whole variable domain, filled in from reference TRBV5-1 and TRBJ2-7, reads KAGVTQTPRYLIKTRGQQVTLSCSPISGHRSVSWYQQTPGQGLQFLFEYFSETQRNKGNFPGRFSGRQFSNSRSEMNVSTLELGDSALYLCASSYQTEQYFGPGTRLTVT.

This clone has only one observation. The chain uses TRBV15 and TRBJ2-5, with 9 bases fitting TRBD1. V gave up 4 bases and J gave up 5 bases; unmatched junction bases: 5. This CDR3 comprises 14 residues. The V gene's germline CDR1 is LNHNV and CDR2 YYDKDF (reference sequence). CDR3: CATSKDRGKETQYF. The CDR3 DNA is TGTGCCACCAGCAAAGACAGGGGGAAGGAGACCCAGTACTTC.

This clone occurred a few times. The V and J genes are TRBV13 and TRBJ2-5; 10 nucleotides line up with TRBD2. The CDR3 has 16 amino acids. The V gene end was trimmed by 5 bases and the J gene end by 5 bases; junction bases not matched to a gene: 11. Germline V CDR1 and CDR2: PRHDT, FYEKMQ (reference sequence). The CDR3 loop reads CASSTRASGSGETQYF. The CDR3 nucleotides are TGTGCCAGCAGCACCCGGGCTAGCGGGAGTGGTGAGACCCAGTACTTC.

This clone was found a few times. The chain is built from TRBV7-6 and TRBJ2-2; 7 bases are a match to TRBD1. The germline V gene encodes CDR1 SGHVS and CDR2 FNYEAQ. The CDR3 runs to 14 residues. J was trimmed by 7 bases and V by 5 bases; bases with no gene match: 7. This CDR3 is CASSPTRGSGELFF. For the CDR3, the DNA is TGTGCCAGCAGCCCCACCAGGGGGAGCGGGGAGCTGTTTTTT.

The rearrangement links TRBV15 to TRBJ1-2; D remains ambiguous. V was trimmed by 4 bases and J by 8 bases, leaving 14 bases between them. The CDR3 has 13 residues. CDR1 and CDR2 from the germline V gene are LNHNV and YYDKDF (reference sequence). The CDR3 bases are TGTGCCACCAGCAAACTGAGGGAGGACGGCTACACCTTC. This codes for CATSKLREDGYTF. Full variable domain (missing parts from reference TRBV15 and TRBJ1-2): DAMVIQNPRYQVTQFGKPVTLSCSQTLNHNVMYWYQQKSSQAPKLLFHYYDKDFNNEADTPDNFQSRRPNTSFCFLDIRSPGLGDTAMYLCATSKLREDGYTFGSGTRLTVV.

J is TRBJ1-1 and V is TRBV7-9, with 10 positions matching TRBD1. This CDR3 has 14 amino acids. V lost 8 bases to trimming and J lost 6 bases; unmatched junction nucleotides: 9. CDR1 and CDR2 (germline): SEHNR, FQNEAQ (reference sequence). The CDR3: CASGRSGTGAEAFF. The CDR3 bases are TGTGCCAGCGGACGGTCAGGGACAGGGGCTGAAGCTTTCTTT.

This clone occurred a few times. The chain couples TRBV13 to TRBJ2-1; no definite D call. The germline gives CDR1 PRHDT, CDR2 FYEKMQ (reference sequence). Trimming pared 5 bases from V and 7 bases from J, leaving 12 bases between. The CDR3 has 13 residues. For the CDR3, the DNA is TGTGCCAGCAGCCCCCCCCGTCAGAATGAGCAGTTCTTC. It is translated as CASSPPRQNEQFF.

CDR3 nucleotide sequence: TGTGCCAGCAGCTTACCCCTGGGAGAGACCCAGTACTTC. Translated: CASSLPLGETQYF. This chain connects TRBV5-4 to TRBJ2-5; D not resolved. This CDR3 spans 13 amino acids. Germline CDR1 is SGHNT and CDR2 is YYREEE (reference sequence). V was cut by 2 bases and J by 4 bases, with 9 bases left in between.

The gene calls are TRBV4-1 and TRBJ2-1; 7 positions agree with TRBD2. The V gene's germline CDR1 is MGHRA and CDR2 YSYEKL. J lost 1 base, V lost 2 bases, and 5 bases had no gene match. The CDR3 extends over 16 amino acids. The chain's CDR3 is CASSQRASGSYNEQFF. CDR3 in DNA: TGCGCCAGCAGCCAACGAGCTAGCGGATCCTACAATGAGCAGTTCTTC.

This clone has a handful of counts. The rearrangement joins TRBV5-4 to TRBJ2-7, with 10 bases lining up with TRBD2. Trimming took 9 bases from V and 5 from J; bases not matched to a gene: 11. Per the germline V gene, CDR1 is SGHNT and CDR2 is YYREEE (reference sequence). This CDR3 region has 14 residues. The DNA of the CDR3 is TGTGCCATCGGCGGGCTAGCGGGAGCGAACGAGCAGTACTTC. This encodes CAIGGLAGANEQYF.

The chain joins TRBV2 to TRBJ2-7, with a weak D call TRBD2 (5 bases). The CDR3 consists of 12 residues. The V gene's germline CDR1 is SNHLY and CDR2 FYNNEI. The V gene lost 4 bases and the J gene lost 9 bases, with 13 bases spanning the gap. The CDR3 coding sequence is TGTGCCAGCAGTGCCGGACTGGCAGGGCAGTACTTC. It is translated as CASSAGLAGQYF.

This sequence joins TRBV5-4 and TRBJ2-2; TRBD1 might be the D (6 bases). The CDR3 loop spans 15 amino acids. Trimming left V 4 bases short and J 0 bases short, with 10 bases between. From germline, CDR1 is SGHNT and CDR2 YYREEE (reference sequence). CDR3 amino acids: CASSQGGANTGELFF. The CDR3 region has the DNA TGTGCCAGCAGCCAAGGGGGAGCGAACACCGGGGAGCTGTTTTTT.

The gene calls are TRBV5-1 and TRBJ1-1; D uncertain. This CDR3 comprises 11 residues. V was shortened by 5 bases and J by 5 bases, with 7 bases between the two germline ends. CDR1 is SGHRS, CDR2 YFSETQ, per germline. The CDR3 is CASSAQTEAFF. The CDR3 DNA reads as TGCGCCAGCAGTGCCCAAACTGAAGCTTTCTTT.

This clone was picked up a small number of times. The rearrangement uses TRBV2 and TRBJ2-3; D is ambiguous. The germline V gene encodes CDR1 SNHLY and CDR2 FYNNEI. The CDR3 loop spans 11 amino acids. Trimming left V 7 bases short and J 11 bases short, with 13 bases between. CDR3 amino acids: CASNVRLGQYF. The CDR3 DNA reads TGTGCCAGCAATGTCCGCCTCGGGCAGTATTTT.

The chain couples TRBV28 to TRBJ2-1; tentative D call: TRBD2 (6 bases). The CDR3 spans 14 residues. Germline V CDR1 and CDR2: MDHEN, SYDVKM. Deletions cut 6 bases from V and 0 bases from J, with 9 bases between. The CDR3 protein is CASRGTPSYNEQFF. The DNA of the CDR3 is TGTGCCAGCAGAGGGACTCCCTCCTACAATGAGCAGTTCTTC.

This sequence joins TRBV6-1 and TRBJ2-3, with TRBD2 identical over 11 bases. There are 14 residues in the CDR3. Germline V gives CDR1 MNHNS, CDR2 SASEGT. V dropped 10 bases and J dropped 3; count of bases not matched to a gene: 6. The CDR3 nucleotides are TGTGCCATCCCACTAGCGGGAGAAACAGATACGCAGTATTTT. It translates to CAIPLAGETDTQYF.

This clone was picked up a small number of times. The CDR3 is CASGAGVNQPQHF. CDR3 coding DNA: TGTGCCAGCGGGGCAGGGGTCAATCAGCCCCAGCATTTT. The chain joins TRBV7-9 to TRBJ1-5; perhaps TRBD1 as D (6 bases). Trimming stripped 8 bases from V and 3 bases from J, with 11 bases between. The germline CDR1 and CDR2 sequences are SEHNR and FQNEAQ (reference sequence). The CDR3 sequence is 13 residues long.

This clone has more than one count but fewer than ten. V gene TRBV27 combines with J gene TRBJ1-2; perhaps TRBD1 as D (6 bases). The CDR3 runs 15 residues. The germline gives CDR1 MNHEY, CDR2 SMNVEV (reference sequence). Between the trimmed V and J ends, which lost 3 bases and 4 bases, there was a span of 15 bases. The CDR3 sequence: CASSLGRGGVYGYTF. The CDR3 DNA reads TGTGCCAGCAGTTTGGGGAGGGGGGGCGTCTATGGCTACACCTTC.